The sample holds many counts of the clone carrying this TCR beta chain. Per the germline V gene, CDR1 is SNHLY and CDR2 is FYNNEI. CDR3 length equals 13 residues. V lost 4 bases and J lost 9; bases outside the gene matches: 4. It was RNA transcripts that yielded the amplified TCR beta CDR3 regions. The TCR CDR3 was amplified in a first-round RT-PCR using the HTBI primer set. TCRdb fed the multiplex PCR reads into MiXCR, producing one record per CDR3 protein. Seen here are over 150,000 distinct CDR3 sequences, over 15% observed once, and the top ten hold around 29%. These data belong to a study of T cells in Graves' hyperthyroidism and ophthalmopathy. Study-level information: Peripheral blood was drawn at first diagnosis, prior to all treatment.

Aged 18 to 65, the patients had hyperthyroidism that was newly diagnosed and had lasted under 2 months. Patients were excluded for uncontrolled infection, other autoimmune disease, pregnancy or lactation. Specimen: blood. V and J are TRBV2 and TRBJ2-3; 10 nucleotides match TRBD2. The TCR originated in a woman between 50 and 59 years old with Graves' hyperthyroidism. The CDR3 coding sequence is TGTGCCAGCAGTGCCTGGACTAGCGGCACGCAGTATTTT. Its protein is CASSAWTSGTQYF.